This T cell receptor (beta chain) was captured by sequencing in a study of regulatory T cells in long-lasting Graves disease. Trimming took 4 bases from V and 2 from J, leaving 13 bases between them. There are 16 residues in the CDR3. CDR1 is SGHKS and CDR2 is YYEKEE in the germline V gene (reference sequence). As to this clonotype: Its antigen is unidentified.

Study conclusions and caveats: With a small sample size, accuracy may have been reduced.

Both iRepertoire HTBI primers and Arm-PCR of CDR3 regions were used to build the TCR beta libraries. As processed by the authors: Taken together, the samples had 62 TRBV and more than 11 TRBJ segments identified. TCRdb used MiXCR to reprocess the multiplex PCR reads, holding one entry per CDR3 protein. These V and J calls originate from TCRdb's pipeline instead of the authors' own analysis. The repertoire holds under 300,000 distinct CDR3 sequences, with around 16% as singletons. Described time point: newly diagnosed GD, antithyroid drugs for less than 3 months. The TCR library used RNA extracted from PBMCs. Diagnosis followed American Thyroid Association guidelines for Graves' disease.

Material: peripheral blood mononuclear cells (PBMCs), obtained at new diagnosis, from a patient treated with antithyroid drugs. The sequence came from a female donor with Graves disease. The chain is built from TRBV5-5 and TRBJ2-6; D not certain. The CDR3 protein is CASSRTTQAGANVLTF. CDR3 in DNA: TGTGCCAGCAGCCGGACCACCCAAGCTGGGGCCAACGTCCTGACTTTC. The whole variable domain, filled in from reference TRBV5-5 and TRBJ2-6, reads DAGVTQSPTHLIKTRGQQVTLRCSPISGHKSVSWYQQVLGQGPQFIFQYYEKEERGRGNFPDRFSARQFPNYSSELNVNALLLGDSALYLCASSRTTQAGANVLTFGAGSRLTVL.